This TCR beta chain derives from a study of blood T cell repertoires in COVID-19. At the level of the study: Collection of acute and convalescent COVID-19 samples took place in the United States, Italy and Spain.

Enrollees, about 18 to 95 years old, lived in 24 US areas. Cohort 3 donors were reported recovered after two negative PCRs, clearance, or symptom resolution. The CDR3 length is 10 residues. The V gene lost 4 bases and the J gene lost 8 bases, with 5 bases spanning the gap. From germline, CDR1 is MDHEN and CDR2 SYDVKM. Sequenced by immunoSEQ multiplex PCR; TCRdb stores in-frame clones only, minus some. Altogether around 140,000 clones are present, nearly 80% being singletons, with the ten largest covering 2.5% to 3%. The sequencing sample was made of PBMCs or T cells enriched from blood (not recorded which). This sequence was found in a woman aged 45-65 years who had recovered from COVID-19. This rearrangement joins TRBV28 to TRBJ2-5; D unclear. The CDR3, as DNA: TGTGCCAGCAGTTCCCTTACCCAGTACTTC. Translation gives CASSSLTQYF.